This passage covers 13 T cell receptor beta chains from one sample sequenced in a study of blood T cell repertoires in COVID-19 (TCRdb year 2020). The library was obtained by the immunoSEQ multiplex PCR assay. TCRdb carries this immuneACCESS record with in-frame sequences only. Its versions omit some clonotypes, under half of them owing to an unresolved V gene in the studies checked, with the rest unexplained. In this sample the table shows over 130,000 clones, around 80% of which occur a single time. Approximately 4.5% of the sample belongs to the ten largest clones. The source material was peripheral blood. The receptors derive from a woman over 75 with active or convalescent COVID-19.

This clone appeared a few times. CDR3 region: CASSSGQGNEKLFF. As DNA, the CDR3 is TGCGCCAGCAGCTCGGGACAGGGAAATGAAAAACTGTTTTTT. The chain recombines TRBV5-1 with TRBJ1-4; TRBD1 agrees at 9 bases. CDR1 and CDR2 (germline): SGHRS, YFSETQ. The V and J ends lost 3 bases and 5 bases, in that order; junction bases with no gene match: 2. This CDR3 comprises 14 residues. Complete variable domain (other parts from reference TRBV5-1 and TRBJ1-4): KAGVTQTPRYLIKTRGQQVTLSCSPISGHRSVSWYQQTPGQGLQFLFEYFSETQRNKGNFPGRFSGRQFSNSRSEMNVSTLELGDSALYLCASSSGQGNEKLFFGSGTQLSVL.

The CDR3 sequence: CASSSRGRFPEAFF. For the CDR3, the DNA is TGTGCCAGCAGCTCTAGGGGGCGGTTCCCTGAAGCTTTCTTT. This rearrangement joins TRBV7-8 to TRBJ1-1, with 7 bases that match TRBD1. The V gene end was trimmed by 4 bases and the J gene end by 6 bases; junction bases not matched to a gene: 8. Germline loops: CDR1 SGHVS, CDR2 FQNEAQ. The CDR3 has 14 residues.

The chain has TRBV7-8 and TRBJ2-5; 8 positions match TRBD2. CDR1 SGHVS and CDR2 FQNEAQ come from the germline V gene. This CDR3 has 15 amino acids. Losses at the gene ends were 0 bases for V and 5 bases for J; bases not matched to a gene: 5. CDR3 sequence reads: CASSLAITGGETQYF. The CDR3 DNA reads TGTGCCAGCAGCTTAGCGATTACGGGAGGGGAGACCCAGTACTTC. The variable domain in full, with the rest retrieved from reference TRBV7-8 and TRBJ2-5, is GAGVSQSPRYKVAKRGQDVALRCDPISGHVSLFWYQQALGQGPEFLTYFQNEAQLDKSGLPSDRFFAERPEGSVSTLKIQRTQQEDSAVYLCASSLAITGGETQYFGPGTRLLVL.

The chain carries TRBV3-1 (or the pseudogene TRBV3-2) and TRBJ2-3; unclear D gene. Trimming removed 7 bases at V and 3 bases at J, with 5 bases between. CDR1 and CDR2 (germline): LGHDT, YNNKEL (reference sequence). The CDR3 runs to 11 residues. The CDR3 loop is CASKQTDTQYF. CDR3 coding DNA: TGTGCCAGCAAACAGACAGATACGCAGTATTTT.

This chain joins TRBV20-1 and TRBJ2-1; TRBD2 matches at 7 bases. Germline CDR1 reads DFQATT; CDR2 reads SNEGSKA (reference sequence). The CDR3 is made up of 11 amino acids. The V segment lost 5 bases and the J segment 9 bases; nucleotides outside the gene matches: 4. CDR3 bases: TGCAGTGCTTGGGGGGGACTTGAGCAGTTCTTC. Translating gives CSAWGGLEQFF.

On this clone: One end of the junction varies from germline; a read error may be responsible. The rearrangement uses TRBV5-1 and TRBJ2-2; no reliable D call. CDR1 and CDR2 (germline): SGHRS, YFSETQ. CDR3 length: 11 residues. The CDR3 coding sequence is TGCGCCAGCAGAAACACGGGGGAGCTGTTTTTT. Its protein is CASRNTGELFF.

This rearrangement joins TRBV27 to TRBJ2-3, with TRBD1 matching over 7 bases. Germline V gene lookup returns CDR1 MNHEY and CDR2 SMNVEV (reference sequence). J was trimmed by 5 bases and V by 10 bases; bases with no gene match: 9. The CDR3 consists of 13 residues. Here the CDR3 DNA reads TGTGCCACCAAGGGACAGTTCGTAGATACGCAGTATTTT. This encodes CATKGQFVDTQYF.

The chain uses TRBV9 and TRBJ1-3, with D tentatively TRBD1 (5 bases). The CDR3 extends over 16 amino acids. Trimming took off 2 bases at V and 0 bases at J, with 12 bases between the two ends. Germline V gives CDR1 SGDLS, CDR2 YYNGEE. The CDR3 here is CASSVTQEFSGNTIYF. The CDR3 coding sequence is TGTGCCAGCAGCGTCACACAGGAGTTCTCTGGAAACACCATATATTTT.

This clone has just a few counts. The chain couples TRBV4-1 to TRBJ2-7; TRBD1 is a possible D gene (6 bases). Germline CDR1 is MGHRA and CDR2 is YSYEKL. This CDR3 spans 15 amino acids. The V gene lost 1 base and the J gene lost 3 bases, with 13 bases spanning the gap. CDR3 DNA sequence: TGCGCCAGCAGCCAAGCCCAACTGACAGGCTACGAGCAGTACTTC. Translation gives CASSQAQLTGYEQYF.

This clone turned up a few times. The rearrangement uses TRBV6-2 or TRBV6-3 and TRBJ2-3, with TRBD2 matching over 10 bases. The CDR3 runs to 17 residues. The ends lost 4 bases at V and 1 base at J; junction bases unmatched: 8. Germline-derived CDR1 and CDR2 are MNHEY and SVGEGT. The CDR3 DNA reads TGTGCCAGCAGTTCCTATCCTAGCGGGGGACGCACAGATACGCAGTATTTT. Its translation: CASSSYPSGGRTDTQYF.

The chain recombines TRBV4-1 with TRBJ1-4; no clear D. This CDR3 has 16 residues. Germline V gene sequence: CDR1 MGHRA, CDR2 YSYEKL. The V gene lost 1 base and the J gene lost 7 bases, with 16 bases spanning the gap. The chain's CDR3 is CASSQAPGRLGEKLFF. CDR3 coding DNA: TGCGCCAGCAGCCAAGCTCCTGGCAGGTTGGGTGAAAAACTGTTTTTT.

The chain is built from TRBV28 and TRBJ2-1, with D maybe TRBD1 (7 bases). The CDR3 sequence is 14 residues long. Germline CDR1 is MDHEN and CDR2 is SYDVKM. The V gene lost 5 bases and the J gene lost 4 bases, with 12 bases spanning the gap. CDR3 region: CASSLAGQYNEQFF. CDR3 bases: TGTGCCAGCAGTCTGGCGGGACAGTACAATGAGCAGTTCTTC.

V gene TRBV11-1 combines with J gene TRBJ1-1, with D perhaps TRBD1 (5 bases). Trimming stripped 1 base from V and 4 bases from J, with 7 bases between. CDR3 length equals 13 residues. CDR1 is SGHAT, CDR2 FQDESV, per germline (reference sequence). CDR3 in DNA: TGTGCCAGCAGCTTAGTGGGGGGCACTGAAGCTTTCTTT. As protein: CASSLVGGTEAFF. The full variable domain, its missing parts supplied by reference TRBV11-1 and TRBJ1-1, is EAEVAQSPRYKITEKSQAVAFWCDPISGHATLYWYRQILGQGPELLVQFQDESVVDDSQLPKDRFSAERLKGVDSTLKIQPAELGDSAMYLCASSLVGGTEAFFGQGTRLTVV.